The 14 T cell receptor beta chains given below trace back to one sample, sequenced in a study of blood T cell repertoires in COVID-19 (dated by TCRdb to 2018 to 2020). The method behind the library was the immunoSEQ multiplex PCR assay. TCRdb limited this immuneACCESS table to in-frame rearrangements with V and J called. A share of clones is missing; checked studies link under half to unresolved V genes, and the rest is unexplained. The sample records around 380,000 clones, 70% to 85% of which are singletons. In total, the top ten clones hold more than 1% of the sample. Sequencing input: peripheral blood. The receptor source for this set is a human donor with acute or convalescent COVID-19. The donor label of this sample is uncertain.

V is TRBV28 and J is TRBJ1-5, with no clear D. This CDR3 spans 15 amino acids. The germline gives CDR1 MDHEN, CDR2 SYDVKM. V was clipped by 5 bases and J by 1 base, with 12 bases between them. The CDR3 nucleotides are TGTGCCAGCAGTCTACACAGATCGAGCAATCAGCCCCAGCATTTT. Encoded protein: CASSLHRSSNQPQHF.

This clone showed up just once. The V call is TRBV7-2, the J call TRBJ1-4, with D possibly being TRBD1 (5 bases). The CDR3 spans 16 residues. CDR1 and CDR2 from the germline V gene are SGHTA and FQGNSA. Trimming stripped 4 bases from V and 5 bases from J, with 17 bases between. In DNA, the CDR3 is TGTGCCAGCAGCTCCTCCCGGACAAGCTACAATGAAAAACTGTTTTTT. Translated, it gives CASSSSRTSYNEKLFF.

The chain employs TRBV6-5 and TRBJ1-4, with 8 positions matching TRBD1. The germline V gene encodes CDR1 MNHEY and CDR2 SVGAGI. This CDR3 contains 14 residues. Trimming took 7 bases from V and 6 from J; bases not matched to a gene: 7. CDR3 coding DNA: TGTGCCAGCACCTACGGCAGGGGGCATGAAAAACTGTTTTTT. It yields the protein CASTYGRGHEKLFF.

V gene TRBV27 combines with J gene TRBJ1-1; D is perhaps TRBD1 (6 bases). Trimming stripped 5 bases from V and 4 bases from J, with 8 bases between. Germline assignment: CDR1 MNHEY and CDR2 SMNVEV (reference sequence). The CDR3 spans 12 residues. The CDR3 DNA is TGTGCCAGCAGTATGGACAGCACTGAAGCTTTCTTT. It encodes CASSMDSTEAFF.

This clone was observed a handful of times. V and J are TRBV6-5 and TRBJ2-1; 9 nucleotides agree with TRBD2. The CDR3 is 15 residues long. Germline values: CDR1 MNHEY, CDR2 SVGAGI. The V and J ends lost 4 bases and 5 bases, in that order; junction bases with no gene match: 6. The chain's CDR3 is CASSLSGRRDNEQFF. In nucleotides, the CDR3 is TGTGCCAGCAGTTTAAGCGGGAGGAGGGACAATGAGCAGTTCTTC.

V gene TRBV6-1 combines with J gene TRBJ2-6, with a weak D call TRBD2 (6 bases). CDR3 size: 17 residues. From germline, CDR1 is MNHNS and CDR2 SASEGT. V was shortened by 0 bases and J by 2 bases, with 11 bases between the two germline ends. As DNA, the CDR3 is TGTGCCAGCAGTGAAGCGTCGGGCGGGGCTGGGGCCAACGTCCTGACTTTC. Translated: CASSEASGGAGANVLTF.

This clone was detected a few times. The chain has TRBV2 and TRBJ1-5, with 8 bases identical to TRBD1. V trimming: 6 bases; J trimming: 7 bases; junction bases outside the gene matches: 8. Germline V gene data show CDR1 as SNHLY and CDR2 as FYNNEI. The CDR3 length is 14 residues. The CDR3 nucleotides are TGTGCCAGCAGGGGGACAGGTAGGGACCAGCCCCAGCATTTT. It is translated as CASRGTGRDQPQHF.

This clone was seen a handful of times. The V and J genes are TRBV6-6 and TRBJ1-3, with 7 bases fitting TRBD1. V lost 8 bases, J lost 6 bases, and 4 bases stayed unmatched. Per the germline V gene, CDR1 is MNHNY and CDR2 is SVGAGI (reference sequence). The CDR3 is 12 residues long. The CDR3 coding sequence is TGTGCCAGCGCAGGGGGAGAAAACACCATATATTTT. Its translation is CASAGGENTIYF.

The rearrangement joins TRBV3-1 (or the pseudogene TRBV3-2) to TRBJ1-3; D is ambiguous. There are 15 residues in the CDR3. V lost 4 bases to trimming and J lost 0 bases, with 10 bases between them. The germline V gene has CDR1 LGHDT and CDR2 YNNKEL (reference sequence). The CDR3 protein is CASSRRESSGNTIYF. The CDR3, as DNA: TGTGCCAGCAGCCGCCGGGAGAGCTCTGGAAACACCATATATTTT.

The rearrangement joins TRBV7-9 to TRBJ1-4; 8 bases match TRBD1. The CDR3 is 15 amino acids. Germline V gene data show CDR1 as SEHNR and CDR2 as FQNEAQ (reference sequence). V trimming: 5 bases; J trimming: 5 bases; junction bases outside the gene matches: 7. The CDR3 nucleotides are TGTGCCAGCAGCCTCCAGGGGGCTTTGAATGAAAAACTGTTTTTT. It encodes CASSLQGALNEKLFF.

This sequence joins TRBV18 and TRBJ2-1; 13 nucleotides match TRBD2. With V trimmed by 5 bases and J by 8 bases, 6 bases remained unmatched. CDR3 length equals 15 residues. Germline CDR1 and CDR2: KGHSH and LQKENI. In nucleotides, the CDR3 is TGTGCCAGCTCAATCATTGGGACTAGCGGGGATGAGCAGTTCTTC. Its protein is CASSIIGTSGDEQFF.

This clone has a single count. The V and J genes are TRBV3-1 (or the pseudogene TRBV3-2) and TRBJ1-1, with D unclear. CDR1 LGHDT and CDR2 YNNKEL come from the germline V gene (reference sequence). This CDR3 comprises 15 residues. The V and J ends lost 5 bases and 4 bases respectively, with 17 bases between them. CDR3 in amino acids: CASSGPGWAGTEAFF. In DNA, the CDR3 is TGTGCCAGCAGCGGGCCCGGATGGGCGGGCACTGAAGCTTTCTTT.

This clone was seen a handful of times. The chain links TRBV7-9 to TRBJ1-6, with 10 nucleotides matching TRBD1. J was trimmed by 8 bases and V by 4 bases; bases with no gene match: 8. The germline CDR1 and CDR2 sequences are SEHNR and FQNEAQ (reference sequence). This CDR3 comprises 16 residues. The CDR3 loop is CASSSRTGGRDSPLHF. The CDR3, as DNA: TGTGCCAGCAGCTCTAGGACAGGGGGTCGGGATTCACCCCTCCACTTT.

In DNA form, the CDR3 reads TGTGCCATTCATAGCGGGACGCCCCCCTACGAGCAGTACTTC. It codes for CAIHSGTPPYEQYF. This chain uses TRBV10-3 with TRBJ2-7, with 8 bases that match TRBD2. V gave up 9 bases and J gave up 2 bases; unmatched junction bases: 9. The CDR3 loop spans 14 amino acids. Germline lookup yields CDR1 ENHRY and CDR2 SYGVKD.